The 3 T cell receptor beta chains reported below all come from one sample, sequenced in a study of CD8 T cells in ankylosing spondylitis. TCRdb called the 5' RACE reads again in MiXCR, with one record for every CDR3 protein. The table lists 150,000 to 200,000 distinct CDR3 sequences, around 16% of them singletons. Sequenced material: blood, either unsorted or a sorted T cell fraction (not recorded which). Source of these receptors: a male donor with ankylosing spondylitis or in good health (not recorded which).

The chain is built from TRBV5-5 and TRBJ2-3; 8 bases match TRBD2. Germline CDR1 SGHKS, CDR2 YYEKEE (reference sequence). V was pared by 0 bases and J by 1 base, with 4 bases of the junction left unmatched. This CDR3 is built from 16 residues. CDR3 region: CASSLEGLARTDTQYF. DNA of the CDR3: TGTGCCAGCAGCTTGGAAGGACTAGCTCGCACAGATACGCAGTATTTT.

This clonotype was counted many times. The chain employs TRBV12-3 or TRBV12-4 and TRBJ1-1, with D hard to call. The CDR3 totals 14 residues. With 3 bases removed from V and 0 bases from J, the gap between germline ends came to 8 bases. CDR3 bases: TGTGCCAGCAGTTTCCGAGGTATGAACACTGAAGCTTTCTTT. Protein: CASSFRGMNTEAFF.

This clonotype was recorded many times. The J gene is TRBJ2-7, the V gene TRBV29-1; D not resolved. In germline, CDR1 is SQVTM, CDR2 ANQGSEA. This CDR3 contains 13 residues. V was pared by 3 bases and J by 0 bases, with 9 bases between. CDR3 nucleotide sequence: TGCAGCGTTGAGATGGCAGCCTCCTACGAGCAGTACTTC. Protein product: CSVEMAASYEQYF.